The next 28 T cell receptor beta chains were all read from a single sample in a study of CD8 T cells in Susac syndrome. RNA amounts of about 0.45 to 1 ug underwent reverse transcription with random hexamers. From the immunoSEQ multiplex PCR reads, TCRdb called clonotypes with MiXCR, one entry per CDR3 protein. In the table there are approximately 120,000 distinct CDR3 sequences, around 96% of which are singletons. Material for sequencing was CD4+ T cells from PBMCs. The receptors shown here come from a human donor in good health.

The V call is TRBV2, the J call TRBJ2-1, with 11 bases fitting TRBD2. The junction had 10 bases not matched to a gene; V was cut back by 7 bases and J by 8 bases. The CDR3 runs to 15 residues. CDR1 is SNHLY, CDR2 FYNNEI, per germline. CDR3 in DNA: TGTGCCAGCACCCGACTAGCGGGGACTTTGTATGAGCAGTTCTTC. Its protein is CASTRLAGTLYEQFF.

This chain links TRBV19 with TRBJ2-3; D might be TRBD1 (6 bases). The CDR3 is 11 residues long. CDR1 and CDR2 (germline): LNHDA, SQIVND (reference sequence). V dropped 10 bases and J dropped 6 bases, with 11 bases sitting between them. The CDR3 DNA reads TGTGCCACCCTAAGGGGGGATACGCAGTATTTT. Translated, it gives CATLRGDTQYF.

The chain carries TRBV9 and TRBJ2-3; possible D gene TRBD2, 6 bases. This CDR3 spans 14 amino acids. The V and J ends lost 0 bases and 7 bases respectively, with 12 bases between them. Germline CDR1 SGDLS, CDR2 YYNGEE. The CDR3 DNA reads TGTGCCAGCAGCGTAGAGGGAGGTGGATATACGCAGTATTTT. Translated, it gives CASSVEGGGYTQYF.

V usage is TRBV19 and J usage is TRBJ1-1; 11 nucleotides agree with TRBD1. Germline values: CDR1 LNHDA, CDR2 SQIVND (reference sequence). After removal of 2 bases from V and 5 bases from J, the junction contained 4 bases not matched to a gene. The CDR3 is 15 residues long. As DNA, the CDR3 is TGTGCCAGTAGTATACAAGGGACAGGGGGGACTGAAGCTTTCTTT. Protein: CASSIQGTGGTEAFF.

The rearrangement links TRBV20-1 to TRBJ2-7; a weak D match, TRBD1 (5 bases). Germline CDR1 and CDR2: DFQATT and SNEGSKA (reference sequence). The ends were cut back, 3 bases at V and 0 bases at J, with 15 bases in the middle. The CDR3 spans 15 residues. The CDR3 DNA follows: TGCAGTGCTAGGTGGGGCGGTTTTTCCTCCTACGAGCAGTACTTC. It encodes CSARWGGFSSYEQYF.

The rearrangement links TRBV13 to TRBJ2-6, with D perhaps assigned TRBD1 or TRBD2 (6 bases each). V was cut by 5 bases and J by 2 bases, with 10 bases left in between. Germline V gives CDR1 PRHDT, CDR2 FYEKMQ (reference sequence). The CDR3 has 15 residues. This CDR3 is CASSLRGAGANVLTF. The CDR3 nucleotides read TGTGCCAGCAGCCTTAGGGGGGCTGGGGCCAACGTCCTGACTTTC.

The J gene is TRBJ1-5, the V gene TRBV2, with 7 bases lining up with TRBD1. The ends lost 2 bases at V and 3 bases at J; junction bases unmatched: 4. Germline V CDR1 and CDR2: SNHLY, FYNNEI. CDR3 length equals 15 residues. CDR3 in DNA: TGTGCCAGCAGTGAAATACAGGGGATCAATCAGCCCCAGCATTTT. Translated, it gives CASSEIQGINQPQHF. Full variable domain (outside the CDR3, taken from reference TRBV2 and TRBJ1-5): EPEVTQTPSHQVTQMGQEVILRCVPISNHLYFYWYRQILGQKVEFLVSFYNNEISEKSEIFDDQFSVERPDGSNFTLKIRSTKLEDSAMYFCASSEIQGINQPQHFGDGTRLSIL.

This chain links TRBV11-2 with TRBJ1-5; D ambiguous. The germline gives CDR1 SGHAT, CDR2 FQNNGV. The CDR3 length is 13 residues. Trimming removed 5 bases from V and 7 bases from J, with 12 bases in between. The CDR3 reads CASSPGRNQPQHF. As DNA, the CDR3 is TGTGCCAGCAGCCCCGGGAGGAACCAGCCCCAGCATTTT.

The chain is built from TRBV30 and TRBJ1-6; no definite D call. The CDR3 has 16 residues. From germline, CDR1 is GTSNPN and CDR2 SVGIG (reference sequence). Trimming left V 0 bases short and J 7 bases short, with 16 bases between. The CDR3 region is CAWSVVQTGENSPLHF. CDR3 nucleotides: TGTGCCTGGAGTGTAGTGCAGACCGGCGAGAATTCACCCCTCCACTTT.

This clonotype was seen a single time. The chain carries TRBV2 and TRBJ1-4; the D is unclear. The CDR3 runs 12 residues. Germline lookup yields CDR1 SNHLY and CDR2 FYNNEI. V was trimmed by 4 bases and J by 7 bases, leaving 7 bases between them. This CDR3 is CASSANSEKLFF. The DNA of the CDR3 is TGTGCCAGCAGTGCCAACAGTGAAAAACTGTTTTTT.

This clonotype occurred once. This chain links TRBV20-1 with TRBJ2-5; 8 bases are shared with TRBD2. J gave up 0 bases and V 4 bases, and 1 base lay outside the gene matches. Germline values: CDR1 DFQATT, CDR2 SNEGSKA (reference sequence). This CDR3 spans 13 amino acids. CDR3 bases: TGCAGTGCTATAGCGGGGCACCAAGAGACCCAGTACTTC. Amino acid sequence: CSAIAGHQETQYF.

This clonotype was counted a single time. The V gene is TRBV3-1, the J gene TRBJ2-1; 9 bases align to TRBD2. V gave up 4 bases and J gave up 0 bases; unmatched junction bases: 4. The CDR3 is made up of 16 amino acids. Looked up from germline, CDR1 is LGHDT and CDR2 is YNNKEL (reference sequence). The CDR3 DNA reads TGTGCCAGCAGCCGACAACTAGCGGGCTCCTACAATGAGCAGTTCTTC. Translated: CASSRQLAGSYNEQFF.

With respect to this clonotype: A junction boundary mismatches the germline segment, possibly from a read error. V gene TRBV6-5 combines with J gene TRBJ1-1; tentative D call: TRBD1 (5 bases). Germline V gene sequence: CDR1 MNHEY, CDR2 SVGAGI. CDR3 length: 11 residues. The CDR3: CASTYRTEAFF. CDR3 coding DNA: TGTGCCAGCACTTACAGGACTGAAGCTTTCTTT.

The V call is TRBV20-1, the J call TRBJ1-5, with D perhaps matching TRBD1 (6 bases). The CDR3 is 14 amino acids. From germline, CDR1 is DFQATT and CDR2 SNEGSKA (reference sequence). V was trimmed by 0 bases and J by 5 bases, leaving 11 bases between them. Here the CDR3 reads CSARDRGGHQPQHF. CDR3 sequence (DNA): TGCAGTGCTAGAGATAGGGGGGGGCATCAGCCCCAGCATTTT.

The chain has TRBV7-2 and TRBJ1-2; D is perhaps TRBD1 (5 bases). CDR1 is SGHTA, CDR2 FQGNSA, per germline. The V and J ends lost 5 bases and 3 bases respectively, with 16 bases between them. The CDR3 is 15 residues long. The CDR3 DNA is TGTGCCAGCAGCCGTTATCAGTGGGGGGACTATGGCTACACCTTC. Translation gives CASSRYQWGDYGYTF.

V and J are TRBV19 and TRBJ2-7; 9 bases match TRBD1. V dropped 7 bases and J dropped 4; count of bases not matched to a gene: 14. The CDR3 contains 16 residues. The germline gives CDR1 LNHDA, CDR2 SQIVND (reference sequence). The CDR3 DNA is TGTGCCAGTACCCCAACGGTCGGGACAGGGTATTACGAGCAGTACTTC. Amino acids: CASTPTVGTGYYEQYF.

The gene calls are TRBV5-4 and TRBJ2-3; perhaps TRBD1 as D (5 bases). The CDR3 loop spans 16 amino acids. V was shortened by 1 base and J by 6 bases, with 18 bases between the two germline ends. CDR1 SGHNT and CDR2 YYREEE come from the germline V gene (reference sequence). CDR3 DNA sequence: TGTGCCAGCAGCTTGATTCCAGGGCCCTTAAGGGATACGCAGTATTTT. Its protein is CASSLIPGPLRDTQYF.

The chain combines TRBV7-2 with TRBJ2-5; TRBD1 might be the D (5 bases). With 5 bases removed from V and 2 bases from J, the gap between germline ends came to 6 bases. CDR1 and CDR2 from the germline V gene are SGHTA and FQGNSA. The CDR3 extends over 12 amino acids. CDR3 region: CASSRGQETQYF. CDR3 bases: TGTGCCAGCAGCAGGGGTCAAGAGACCCAGTACTTC.

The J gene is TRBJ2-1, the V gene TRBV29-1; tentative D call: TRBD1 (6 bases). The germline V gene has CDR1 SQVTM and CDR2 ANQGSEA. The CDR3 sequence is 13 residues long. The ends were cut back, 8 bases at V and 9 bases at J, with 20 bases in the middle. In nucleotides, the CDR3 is TGCAGCTCGAGCAGGGGAACCCTAGTTGAGCAGTTCTTC. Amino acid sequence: CSSSRGTLVEQFF.

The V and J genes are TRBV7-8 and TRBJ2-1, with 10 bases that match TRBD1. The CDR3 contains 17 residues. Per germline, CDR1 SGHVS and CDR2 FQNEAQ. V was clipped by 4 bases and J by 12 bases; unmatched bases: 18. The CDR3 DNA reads TGTGCCAGCAGCTCTCCTCCGTGGGACAGGGGTCAGGTAGGGCAGTTCTTC. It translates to CASSSPPWDRGQVGQFF.

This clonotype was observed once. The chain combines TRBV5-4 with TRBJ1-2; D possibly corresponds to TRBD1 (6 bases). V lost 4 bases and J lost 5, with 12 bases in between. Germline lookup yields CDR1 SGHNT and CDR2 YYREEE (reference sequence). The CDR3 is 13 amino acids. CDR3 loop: CASSLRDNYGYTF. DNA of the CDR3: TGTGCCAGCAGCCTCCGGGACAATTATGGCTACACCTTC.

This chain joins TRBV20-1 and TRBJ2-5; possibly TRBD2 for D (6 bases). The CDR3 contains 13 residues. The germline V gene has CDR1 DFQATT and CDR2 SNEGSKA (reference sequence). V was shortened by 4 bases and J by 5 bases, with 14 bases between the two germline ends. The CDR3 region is CSAIKTEGETQYF. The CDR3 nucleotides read TGCAGTGCTATCAAAACGGAGGGGGAGACCCAGTACTTC.

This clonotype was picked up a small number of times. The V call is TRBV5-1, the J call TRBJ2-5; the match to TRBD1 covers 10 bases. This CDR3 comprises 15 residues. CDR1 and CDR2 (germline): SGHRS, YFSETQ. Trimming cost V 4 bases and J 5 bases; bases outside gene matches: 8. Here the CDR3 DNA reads TGCGCCAGCAGCGGAGGACAGGGGGTGACGGAGACCCAGTACTTC. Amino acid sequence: CASSGGQGVTETQYF.

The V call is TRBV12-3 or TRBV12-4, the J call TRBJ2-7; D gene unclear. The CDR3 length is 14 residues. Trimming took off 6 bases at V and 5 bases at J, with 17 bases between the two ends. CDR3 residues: CASSHGPGNDEQYF. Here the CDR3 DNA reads TGTGCCAGCAGCCACGGGCCCGGAAATGACGAGCAGTACTTC.

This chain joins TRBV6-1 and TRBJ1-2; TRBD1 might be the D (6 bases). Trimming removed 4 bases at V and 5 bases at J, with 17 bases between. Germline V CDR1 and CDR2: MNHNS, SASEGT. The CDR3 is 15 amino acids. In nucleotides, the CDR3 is TGTGCCAGCAGTGGAAGGGCCGGAGGGGGGTATGGCTACACCTTC. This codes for CASSGRAGGGYGYTF.

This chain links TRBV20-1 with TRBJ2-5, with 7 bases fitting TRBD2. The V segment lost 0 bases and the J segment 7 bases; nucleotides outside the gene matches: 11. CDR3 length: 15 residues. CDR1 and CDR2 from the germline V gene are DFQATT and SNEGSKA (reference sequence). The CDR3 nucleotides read TGCAGTGCTAGAGATAGGGGAGGGGTCCATGGGACCCAGTACTTC. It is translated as CSARDRGGVHGTQYF.

CDR3 DNA: TGTGCCAGCAGCTTAGGAGTCGCCGAGGAGGAGCAGTTCTTC. It codes for CASSLGVAEEEQFF. The chain uses TRBV7-9 and TRBJ2-1; D unresolved. CDR1 is SEHNR and CDR2 is FQNEAQ in the germline V gene (reference sequence). This CDR3 region has 14 residues. V was pared by 1 base and J by 10 bases, with 14 bases between.

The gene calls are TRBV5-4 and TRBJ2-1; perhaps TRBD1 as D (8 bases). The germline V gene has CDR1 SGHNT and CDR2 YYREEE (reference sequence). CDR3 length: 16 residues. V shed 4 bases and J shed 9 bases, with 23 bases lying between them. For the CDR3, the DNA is TGTGCCAGCAGCCGGGACAGGTTAGGGGGAGGGGGTGAGCAGTTCTTC. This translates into CASSRDRLGGGGEQFF.